The clone carrying this T cell receptor (beta chain) was detected many times. What it binds is unknown. This sample is part of a study of T cell repertoires in cytomegalovirus infection. The wider study: Well-studied HLA-B-restricted CMV epitopes were used in the study alongside recently identified HLA-C-restricted ones. Public TCR beta signature analysis indicated the presence of both CMV infection and matching HLA type.

One entry per CDR3 protein results from TCRdb running MiXCR on the reads. The table lists about 69,000 distinct CDR3 sequences, about 27% of them singletons. The ends lost 6 bases at V and 8 bases at J; junction bases unmatched: 7. CDR1 is SGHVS and CDR2 is FNYEAQ in the germline V gene. The CDR3 consists of 13 residues. This TCR derives from a human donor in good health (CMV status not recorded). Some clones in this sample may be carry-over from other donors' samples. The chain has TRBV7-6 and TRBJ2-1, with 7 bases that match TRBD2. The sample here was CD8+ T cells from cultured PBMCs, taken from culture after CMV antigen stimulation. CDR3 in amino acids: CASSGRGMDEQFF. The CDR3 bases are TGTGCCAGCAGTGGGAGGGGTATGGATGAGCAGTTCTTC. The full variable domain, its missing parts supplied by reference TRBV7-6 and TRBJ2-1, is GAGVSQSPRYKVTKRGQDVALRCDPISGHVSLYWYRQALGQGPEFLTYFNYEAQQDKSGLPNDRFSAERPEGSISTLTIQRTEQRDSAMYRCASSGRGMDEQFFGPGTRLTVL.